This T cell receptor (beta chain) was recorded in a study of T cells expressing NK-cell markers. Whole-study context: Seven sequenced donors out of eight were HCMV-seropositive, one seronegative.

Study-wide findings and caveats: In a handful of donors, dominant clonotypes made up roughly 25-60.1% of CD3+CD56-NKG2C+ cells. Six or seven donors carried dominant NKG2C+ clonotypes that made up about 1.0-8% of their CD8+ T cells.

TCRdb reprocessed the 5' RACE reads, with one entry per CDR3 protein and no DNA. The sample data list 150,000 to 180,000 distinct CDR3 sequences. Germline loops: CDR1 MNHNS, CDR2 SASEGT. The CDR3 covers 15 residues. In regard to this clonotype: Antigen unknown.

This sequence was found in a woman aged 50 to 60 in good health. The J gene is TRBJ2-3, the V gene TRBV6-1; TCRdb selects TRBD1, and the lack of DNA leaves this call unchecked. Sequences were obtained from blood T cells: a sorted CD56 or NKG2C T cell subset, CD4+ or CD8+ T cells, or bulk PBMC T cells (not recorded which). CDR3 loop: CASSEEVGDTDTQYF.